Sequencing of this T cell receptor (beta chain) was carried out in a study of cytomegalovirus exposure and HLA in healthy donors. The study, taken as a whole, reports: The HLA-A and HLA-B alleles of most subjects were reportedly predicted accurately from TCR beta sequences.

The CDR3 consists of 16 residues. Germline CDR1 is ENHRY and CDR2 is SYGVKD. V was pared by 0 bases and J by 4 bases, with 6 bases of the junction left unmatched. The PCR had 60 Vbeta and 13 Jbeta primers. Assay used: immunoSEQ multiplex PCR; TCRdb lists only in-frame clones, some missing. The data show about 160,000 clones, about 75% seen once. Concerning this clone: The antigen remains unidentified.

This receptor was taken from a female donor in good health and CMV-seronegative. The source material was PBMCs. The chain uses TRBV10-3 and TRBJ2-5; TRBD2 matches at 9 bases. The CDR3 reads CAISESGGGGRETQYF. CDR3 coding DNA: TGTGCCATCAGTGAGTCGGGCGGGGGGGGCCGAGAGACCCAGTACTTC.